This TCR beta chain was captured by sequencing in a study of T cell responses to AZD1222 COVID-19 vaccine. CDR3 length equals 12 residues. Germline CDR1 is DFQATT and CDR2 is SNEGSKA (reference sequence). Trimming left V 3 bases short and J 7 bases short, with 12 bases between. Concerning this clone itself: Its antigen is unknown.

Study results and limitations: The study reported that nearly half of spike-specific TCRs target unmutated variant regions. Clonal diversity was possibly underestimated, and the donors were mostly white British, with more females.

Repertoires were generated with immunoSEQ multiplex PCR, while TCRdb's copy carries only in-frame clones and drops some. The sample contains around 180,000 clones, 85% to 95% of which appear only once. The chain uses TRBV20-1 and TRBJ1-2, with D possibly matching TRBD1 (5 bases). The receptor comes from an adult in good health. This specimen was peripheral blood, taken on day 0 of AZD1222 vaccination. The CDR3 DNA follows: TGCAGTGCTAGTGGGGGAGAAGGTGGCTACACCTTC. Amino acid sequence: CSASGGEGGYTF.